This TCR beta chain was identified in a study of T cell repertoires in cytomegalovirus infection. Turning to the study itself: Peptides in the study included HLA-C-restricted and HLA-B-restricted CMV epitopes. Public signatures in TCR beta pointed to CMV infection and matching HLA type.

This clonotype was recorded many times. Its antigen is not known. Findings and caveats of the study: HLA-C-restricted CMV-specific TCR beta clonotypes were dominant in the ex vivo response.

TCRdb re-analysed the reads in MiXCR, keeping a single row per CDR3 protein. The sample lists 700,000 to 850,000 distinct CDR3 sequences, about 30% occurring once. The CDR3 consists of 14 residues. V gave up 7 bases and J gave up 1 base, with 13 bases separating them. The TCR sequence derives from a human donor in good health (CMV status not recorded). Some clones in this sample may be carry-over from other donors' samples. The material was cultured CD8+ T cells from PBMCs, obtained from culture after CMV antigen stimulation. This chain links TRBV12-3 or TRBV12-4 with TRBJ1-1; D might be TRBD1 (6 bases). The CDR3 loop reads CASTPDRKNTEAFF. CDR3 nucleotides: TGTGCCAGCACCCCGGACAGAAAGAACACTGAAGCTTTCTTT.